There are a few counts of the clone carrying this TCR beta chain. The data derive from a study of blood T cell repertoires in COVID-19. Whole-study context: The analysed material was cDNA or gDNA that came from T cells, B-cell-depleted T cells, or PBMCs.

The data were produced by immunoSEQ multiplex PCR, yet TCRdb's version contains in-frame clones alone and is incomplete. The sample has around 170,000 clones, about 81% seen once. V lost 0 bases and J 5 bases, leaving 7 bases between the germline ends. The CDR3 has 13 residues. Germline V gene sequence: CDR1 SGDLS, CDR2 YYNGEE. Material for sequencing was peripheral blood. V gene TRBV9 combines with J gene TRBJ2-3; D is unclear. The receptor comes from a woman aged 80 or older with COVID-19, enrolled during active disease. The CDR3 spells CASSVGGLDTQYF. The DNA for the CDR3 is TGTGCCAGCAGCGTAGGAGGTCTAGATACGCAGTATTTT.